This T cell receptor (beta chain) was sequenced during a study of post-analysis software for immune sequencing data. Study outcomes and limitations: A handful of TRBV segments were significantly more frequent in patients than in controls. TRBV5-6, TRBV5-1 and TRBV20-1 were among these segments.

As concerns this clonotype: Its antigen remains unidentified.

After removal of 3 bases from V and 8 bases from J, the junction contained 5 bases not matched to a gene. CDR3 size: 13 residues. Unique molecular identifiers tagged the TCR beta cDNA libraries. TCRdb reprocessed the PCR reads with MiXCR, giving one entry per CDR3 protein. This table holds fewer than 600,000 distinct CDR3 sequences, approximately 45% found once. The sample was blood. The receptor's source is a girl aged 10 to 17 with multiple sclerosis. This chain uses TRBV12-3 or TRBV12-4 with TRBJ2-7, with 9 bases lining up with TRBD1. CDR3 DNA sequence: TGTGCCAGCAGTTTTGGGACAGGGAGGCAGCAGTACTTC. Translating it yields CASSFGTGRQQYF.